A single sample gave rise to the 17 T cell receptor beta chains below, sequenced in a study of shared clonotypes between healthy human individuals. Clones were read by immunoSEQ multiplex PCR, and TCRdb kept only the in-frame ones, dropping some. This sample carries 1.5 million to 1.9 million clones, nearly 99% of them seen once, and the ten largest clones take roughly 0.45%. What was sequenced was naive CD4+ T cells sorted from blood. Subset specified: CD45RA+ positively selected. Source of these receptors: a young man in good health.

The chain uses TRBV7-9 and TRBJ2-7; D is unclear. Germline loops: CDR1 SEHNR, CDR2 FQNEAQ (reference sequence). Trimming left V 6 bases short and J 4 bases short, with 13 bases between. The CDR3 runs 13 residues. The CDR3, as DNA: TGTGCCAGCAGAGATACTCTATCGTACGAGCAGTACTTC. Its translation: CASRDTLSYEQYF.

The rearrangement joins TRBV19 to TRBJ1-2, with 9 bases that match TRBD1. V trimming: 10 bases; J trimming: 5 bases; junction bases outside the gene matches: 11. CDR3 size: 14 residues. Germline-derived CDR1 and CDR2 are LNHDA and SQIVND (reference sequence). CDR3 DNA sequence: TGTGCCACGCTTGCCCGGGACAGGGTGTATGGCTACACCTTC. Translated: CATLARDRVYGYTF.

The rearrangement uses TRBV2 and TRBJ1-5; D is uncertain. CDR1 is SNHLY, CDR2 FYNNEI, per germline. This CDR3 contains 12 residues. The V end lost 8 bases, the J end lost 5 bases, and 10 bases lay between the germline ends. Written as DNA, the CDR3 is TGTGCCAGCGAGTCGGACGATCAGCCCCAGCATTTT. Its protein is CASESDDQPQHF.

The genes are TRBV5-1 and TRBJ2-3; 11 bases agree with TRBD2. With 4 bases clipped from V and 8 bases from J, the junction kept 15 bases outside the gene matches. The CDR3 spans 17 residues. The germline V gene encodes CDR1 SGHRS and CDR2 YFSETQ. CDR3 sequence reads: CASSPVLAGDHGGTQYF. The CDR3, as DNA: TGCGCCAGCAGCCCGGTACTAGCGGGGGACCACGGGGGTACGCAGTATTTT.

The J gene is TRBJ1-4, the V gene TRBV10-3; no reliable D call. The CDR3 has 14 amino acids. CDR1 ENHRY and CDR2 SYGVKD come from the germline V gene. The V and J ends lost 6 bases and 0 bases respectively, with 8 bases between them. The CDR3 loop is CAIRNSATNEKLFF. In DNA form, the CDR3 reads TGTGCCATCAGGAACAGTGCAACTAATGAAAAACTGTTTTTT.

This clone was counted a single time. The chain couples TRBV19 to TRBJ2-7, with 8 bases fitting TRBD1. This CDR3 contains 15 residues. The trim removed 1 base at V and 2 bases at J, leaving 4 bases unmatched. Germline V gives CDR1 LNHDA, CDR2 SQIVND (reference sequence). In nucleotides, the CDR3 is TGTGCCAGTAGTATAGGGACAGGGAGTCCCTACGAGCAGTACTTC. It encodes CASSIGTGSPYEQYF.

The chain recombines TRBV18 with TRBJ2-2; D unclear. Trimming cost V 3 bases and J 6 bases, with 8 bases left between them. The CDR3 spans 13 residues. Germline CDR1 is KGHSH and CDR2 is LQKENI. The CDR3 region is CASSPTSAGELFF. In DNA form, the CDR3 reads TGTGCCAGCTCACCTACGAGCGCCGGGGAGCTGTTTTTT.

The chain combines TRBV30 with TRBJ1-5, with D tentatively TRBD1 (6 bases). V was trimmed by 8 bases and J by 5 bases, leaving 22 bases between them. Germline lookup yields CDR1 GTSNPN and CDR2 SVGIG (reference sequence). The CDR3 runs to 15 residues. CDR3: CALKWQGQFYQPQHF. CDR3 DNA: TGTGCCCTCAAATGGCAGGGACAATTTTATCAGCCCCAGCATTTT.

The genes are TRBV2 and TRBJ2-7; D may be TRBD2 (5 bases). The V end was cut by 7 bases, the J end by 6 bases, with 19 bases between. The germline CDR1 and CDR2 sequences are SNHLY and FYNNEI. The CDR3 runs to 14 residues. In DNA, the CDR3 is TGTGCCAGCATAGACGGGATCAACCGGATCGAGCAGTACTTC. Its protein product is CASIDGINRIEQYF.

The chain uses TRBV29-1 and TRBJ2-7, with D hard to call. Deletions cut 1 base from V and 3 bases from J, with 10 bases between. Germline CDR1 is SQVTM and CDR2 is ANQGSEA. The CDR3 is 13 amino acids. The DNA of the CDR3 is TGCAGCGTTGAAGTTCGACCGGACTACGAGCAGTACTTC. Amino acid sequence: CSVEVRPDYEQYF.

V is TRBV12-5 and J is TRBJ2-2; 9 positions agree with TRBD1. This CDR3 comprises 19 residues. V shed 0 bases, J shed 4 bases, and the junction held 12 bases outside the gene matches. Per germline, CDR1 LGHNT and CDR2 FRNRAP. The CDR3 loop is CASGLVHHRGQGFTGELFF. The CDR3 bases are TGTGCTAGTGGTTTGGTACATCATCGGGGACAGGGTTTCACCGGGGAGCTGTTTTTT.

V and J are TRBV7-9 and TRBJ2-3; D is perhaps TRBD1 (5 bases). Germline CDR1 is SEHNR and CDR2 is FQNEAQ (reference sequence). V was pared by 5 bases and J by 4 bases, with 13 bases between. This CDR3 contains 14 residues. CDR3 amino acids: CASSRRQPPDTQYF. The DNA of the CDR3 is TGTGCCAGCAGCCGAAGACAGCCGCCAGATACGCAGTATTTT.

The rearrangement uses TRBV2 and TRBJ1-2; D might be TRBD1 (5 bases). Germline-derived CDR1 and CDR2 are SNHLY and FYNNEI. The CDR3 contains 13 residues. V lost 10 bases and J lost 3, with 15 bases in between. The CDR3 DNA is TGTGCCACCTTGGAGGGGACTTACTATGGCTACACCTTC. Its protein product is CATLEGTYYGYTF.

In DNA form, the CDR3 reads TGTGCCAGCAGGGGGGGCAGCCACTTCACCGGGGAGCTGTTTTTT. It encodes CASRGGSHFTGELFF. The gene calls are TRBV27 and TRBJ2-2; TRBD1 or TRBD2 may be the D gene (6 bases each). This CDR3 is 15 amino acids long. CDR1 is MNHEY, CDR2 SMNVEV, per germline (reference sequence). Trimming took off 6 bases at V and 4 bases at J, with 15 bases between the two ends.

This clone was counted once. The chain joins TRBV9 to TRBJ2-7; 10 bases are shared with TRBD2. This CDR3 is 17 amino acids long. Germline V CDR1 and CDR2: SGDLS, YYNGEE. J gave up 0 bases and V 0 bases, and 6 bases lay outside the gene matches. CDR3 loop: CASSVDDSGRLSYEQYF. The CDR3 region has the DNA TGTGCCAGCAGCGTAGACGATAGCGGGAGGCTCTCCTACGAGCAGTACTTC.

The rearrangement uses TRBV7-2 and TRBJ2-2, with a possible D match to TRBD1 (6 bases). V was shortened by 3 bases and J by 1 base, with 9 bases between the two germline ends. Germline V gene lookup returns CDR1 SGHTA and CDR2 FQGNSA. The CDR3 covers 15 residues. The CDR3 DNA reads as TGTGCCAGCAGCTTTCCGGACAGGAACACCGGGGAGCTGTTTTTT. Translated, it gives CASSFPDRNTGELFF. Supplemented by reference TRBV7-2 and TRBJ2-2, the full variable domain reads GAGVSQSPSNKVTEKGKDVELRCDPISGHTALYWYRQSLGQGLEFLIYFQGNSAPDKSGLPSDRFSAERTGGSVSTLTIQRTQQEDSAVYLCASSFPDRNTGELFFGEGSRLTVL.

For this clone: The same CDR3 is also encoded by other DNA sequences in this sample. This chain uses TRBV18 with TRBJ2-1; 7 bases map to TRBD1. The germline V gene encodes CDR1 KGHSH and CDR2 LQKENI. The V segment lost 1 base and the J segment 7 bases; nucleotides outside the gene matches: 1. This CDR3 is built from 13 residues. For the CDR3, the DNA is TGTGCCAGCTCACCACTGACAGGGAATGAGCAGTTCTTC. The encoded protein is CASSPLTGNEQFF.